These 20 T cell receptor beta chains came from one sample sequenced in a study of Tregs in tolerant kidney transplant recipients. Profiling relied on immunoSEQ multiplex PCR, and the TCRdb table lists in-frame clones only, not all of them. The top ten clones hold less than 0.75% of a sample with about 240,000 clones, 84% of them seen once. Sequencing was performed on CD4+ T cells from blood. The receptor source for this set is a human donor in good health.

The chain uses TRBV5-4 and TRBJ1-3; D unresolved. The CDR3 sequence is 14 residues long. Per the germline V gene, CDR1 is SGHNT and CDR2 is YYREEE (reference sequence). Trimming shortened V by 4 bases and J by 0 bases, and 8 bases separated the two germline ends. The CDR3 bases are TGTGCCAGCAGCGGTTCCAGCTCTGGAAACACCATATATTTT. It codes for CASSGSSSGNTIYF.

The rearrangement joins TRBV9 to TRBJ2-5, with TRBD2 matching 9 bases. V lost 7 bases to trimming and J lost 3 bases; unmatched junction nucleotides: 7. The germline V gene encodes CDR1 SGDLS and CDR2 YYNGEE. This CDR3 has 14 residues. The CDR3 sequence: CASSEASGKETQYF. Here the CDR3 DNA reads TGTGCCAGCTCAGAAGCTAGCGGGAAAGAGACCCAGTACTTC.

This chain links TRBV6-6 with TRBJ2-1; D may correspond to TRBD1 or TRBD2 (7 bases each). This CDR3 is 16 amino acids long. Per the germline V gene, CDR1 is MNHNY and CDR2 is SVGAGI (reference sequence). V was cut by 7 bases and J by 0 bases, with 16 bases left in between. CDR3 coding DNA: TGTGCCAGCAATAGGGGGCGGGGGAGCTCCTACAATGAGCAGTTCTTC. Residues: CASNRGRGSSYNEQFF.

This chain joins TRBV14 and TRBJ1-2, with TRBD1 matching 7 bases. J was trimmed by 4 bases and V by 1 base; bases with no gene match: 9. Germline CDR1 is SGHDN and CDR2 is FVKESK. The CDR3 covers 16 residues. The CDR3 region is CASSQATRQGGYGYTF. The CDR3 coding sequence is TGTGCCAGCAGCCAAGCGACGAGACAGGGAGGCTATGGCTACACCTTC.

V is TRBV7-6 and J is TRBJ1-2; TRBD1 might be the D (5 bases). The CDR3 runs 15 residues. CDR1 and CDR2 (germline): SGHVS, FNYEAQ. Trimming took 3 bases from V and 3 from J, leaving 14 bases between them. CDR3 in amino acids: CASSFRSAGDYGYTF. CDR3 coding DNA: TGTGCCAGCAGCTTCCGTTCCGCGGGGGACTATGGCTACACCTTC. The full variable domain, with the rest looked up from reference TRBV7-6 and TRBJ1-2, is GAGVSQSPRYKVTKRGQDVALRCDPISGHVSLYWYRQALGQGPEFLTYFNYEAQQDKSGLPNDRFSAERPEGSISTLTIQRTEQRDSAMYRCASSFRSAGDYGYTFGSGTRLTVV.

CDR3 DNA: TGTGCCAGCAGGGACCACAGGACCTTTGGAAACACCATATATTTT. The encoded protein is CASRDHRTFGNTIYF. The chain carries TRBV28 and TRBJ1-3; D is possibly TRBD1 (5 bases). The CDR3 runs 15 residues. V lost 6 bases, J lost 3 bases, and 15 bases lay in between. Germline V lookup: CDR1 MDHEN, CDR2 SYDVKM.

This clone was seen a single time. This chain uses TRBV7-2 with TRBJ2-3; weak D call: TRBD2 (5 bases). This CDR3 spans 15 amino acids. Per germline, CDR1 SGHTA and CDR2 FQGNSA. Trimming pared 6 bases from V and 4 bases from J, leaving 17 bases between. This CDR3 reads CASSPYSAGADTQYF. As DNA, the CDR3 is TGTGCCAGCAGTCCGTATAGCGCTGGGGCAGATACGCAGTATTTT.

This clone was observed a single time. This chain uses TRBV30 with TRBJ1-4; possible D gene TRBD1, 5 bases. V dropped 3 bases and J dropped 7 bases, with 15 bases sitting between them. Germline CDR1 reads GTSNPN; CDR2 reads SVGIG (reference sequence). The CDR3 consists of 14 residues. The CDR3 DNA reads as TGTGCCTGGAGCCGGGGGGTCTCAGGTGAAAAACTGTTTTTT. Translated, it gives CAWSRGVSGEKLFF.

Here the CDR3 reads CASSLAAGSGANVLTF. The CDR3 region has the DNA TGCGCCAGCAGCTTGGCCGCAGGGTCTGGGGCCAACGTCCTGACTTTC. The chain is built from TRBV5-1 and TRBJ2-6, with a weak D call TRBD1 (5 bases). The V gene lost 0 bases and the J gene lost 1 base, with 8 bases spanning the gap. This CDR3 contains 16 residues. Per germline, CDR1 SGHRS and CDR2 YFSETQ.

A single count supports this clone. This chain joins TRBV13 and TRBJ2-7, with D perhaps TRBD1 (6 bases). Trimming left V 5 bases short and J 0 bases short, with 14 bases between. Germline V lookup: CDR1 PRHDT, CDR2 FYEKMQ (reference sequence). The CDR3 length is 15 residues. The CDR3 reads CASSRRDTLSYEQYF. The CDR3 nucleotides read TGTGCCAGCAGCCGCCGGGACACCCTCTCCTACGAGCAGTACTTC.

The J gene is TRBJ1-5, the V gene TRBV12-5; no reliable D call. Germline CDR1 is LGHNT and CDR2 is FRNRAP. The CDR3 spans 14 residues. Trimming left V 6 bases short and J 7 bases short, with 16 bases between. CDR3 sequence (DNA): TGTGCTAGTGGCCAGGACGGAAGTAGACAGCCCCAGCATTTT. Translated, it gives CASGQDGSRQPQHF.

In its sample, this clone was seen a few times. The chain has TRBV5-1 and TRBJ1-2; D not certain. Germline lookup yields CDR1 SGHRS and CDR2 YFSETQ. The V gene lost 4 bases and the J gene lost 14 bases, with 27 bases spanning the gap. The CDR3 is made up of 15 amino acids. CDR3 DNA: TGCGCCAGCAGCCTTGGGCAGGTCACCCCCTCGGGAAAAACCTTC. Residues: CASSLGQVTPSGKTF.

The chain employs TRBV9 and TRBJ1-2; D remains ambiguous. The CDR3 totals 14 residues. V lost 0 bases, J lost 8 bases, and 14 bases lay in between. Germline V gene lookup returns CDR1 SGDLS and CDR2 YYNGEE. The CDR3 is CASSVGGPQKGYTF. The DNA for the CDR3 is TGTGCCAGCAGCGTAGGTGGGCCCCAAAAAGGCTACACCTTC.

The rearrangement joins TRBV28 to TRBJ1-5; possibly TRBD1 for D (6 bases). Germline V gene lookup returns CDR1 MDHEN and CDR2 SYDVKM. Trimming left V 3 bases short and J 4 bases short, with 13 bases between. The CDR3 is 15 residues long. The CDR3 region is CASSFLLGGNQPQHF. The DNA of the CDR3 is TGTGCCAGCAGTTTCTTGTTAGGGGGGAATCAGCCCCAGCATTTT.

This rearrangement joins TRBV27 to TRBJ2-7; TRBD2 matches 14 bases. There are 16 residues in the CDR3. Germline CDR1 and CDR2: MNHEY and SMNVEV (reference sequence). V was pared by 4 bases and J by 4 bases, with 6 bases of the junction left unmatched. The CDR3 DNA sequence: TGTGCCAGCAGTTACACCGGGACTAGCGGGAGTTACGAGCAGTACTTC. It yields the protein CASSYTGTSGSYEQYF.

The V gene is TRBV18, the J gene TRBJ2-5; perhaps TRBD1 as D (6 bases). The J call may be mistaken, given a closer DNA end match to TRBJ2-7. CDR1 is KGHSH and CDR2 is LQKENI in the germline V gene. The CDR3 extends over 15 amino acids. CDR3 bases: TGTGCCAGCTCATCTACAGGGTCCTTTAACGACGAGCAGTACTTC. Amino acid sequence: CASSSTGSFNDEQYF.

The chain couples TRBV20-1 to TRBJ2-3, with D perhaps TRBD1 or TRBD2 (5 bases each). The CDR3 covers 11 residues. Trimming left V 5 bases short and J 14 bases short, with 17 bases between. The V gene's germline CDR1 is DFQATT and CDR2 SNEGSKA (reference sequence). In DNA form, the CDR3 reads TGCAGTGCTTTAACCGGGACCAGGAGGTATTTT. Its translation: CSALTGTRRYF.

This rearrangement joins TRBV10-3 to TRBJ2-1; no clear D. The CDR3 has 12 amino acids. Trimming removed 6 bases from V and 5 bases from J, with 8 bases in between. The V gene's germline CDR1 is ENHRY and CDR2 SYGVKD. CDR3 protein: CAISAADNEQFF. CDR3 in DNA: TGTGCCATCAGCGCCGCTGACAATGAGCAGTTCTTC.

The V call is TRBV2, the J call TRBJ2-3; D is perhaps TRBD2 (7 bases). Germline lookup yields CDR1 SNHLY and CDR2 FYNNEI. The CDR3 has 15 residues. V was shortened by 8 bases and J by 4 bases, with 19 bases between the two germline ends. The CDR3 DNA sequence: TGTGCCAGCCGCCCCCGGGGGGCGGGGTCAGATACGCAGTATTTT. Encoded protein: CASRPRGAGSDTQYF.

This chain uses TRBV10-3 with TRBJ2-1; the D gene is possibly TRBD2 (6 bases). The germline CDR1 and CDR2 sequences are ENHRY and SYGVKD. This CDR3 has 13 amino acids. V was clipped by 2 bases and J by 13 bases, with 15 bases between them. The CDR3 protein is CAISENSAGLQFF. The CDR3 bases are TGTGCCATCAGTGAGAATAGCGCGGGATTACAGTTCTTC.